This T cell receptor (beta chain) was observed in a study of blood T cell repertoires in COVID-19 (dated by TCRdb to about 2020). At the level of the whole study: Collaborator samples came from the United States, Italy and Spain and covered acute and convalescent phases of COVID-19. The material from the prospective study consisted of cDNA or gDNA derived from T cells, B-cell-depleted T cells, or PBMCs. Subjects who had been exposed to COVID-19, were actively infected with it, or had recovered from it provided the deeply sampled blood TCRbeta repertoires that made up the dataset. The repertoires were made available in a free public database intended to serve as a resource for research on the immune response to SARS-CoV-2. The samples were drawn from the first 160 participants of the ongoing ImmuneRACE study and from about 1,200 subjects provided by 6 global collaborators. A de-identified subject ID, COVID-19 status, age in years and sex were almost always included in the sample metadata. HLA class I and class II types, where available, came from metadata supplied by the sample provider rather than from assay-based typing. Summary of the overall study and its limitations: Clinical and demographic metadata were provided uncurated, with the amount varying by source and participant.

Samples from volunteer blood donors who had recovered from COVID-19 were contributed by a second Seattle source. Whole blood was collected in K2EDTA tubes by collaborating institutions according to the institutions' own protocols. For TCRbeta analysis, collaborator samples were shipped as frozen whole blood, as isolated PBMCs, or as DNA extracted from either sample type. Clipping removes 5 bases from V and 6 bases from J, with 9 as the unmatched junction base count. The CDR3, from cysteine to phenylalanine, totals 15 residues. The read is trimmed to its CDR3 DNA, 45 bases read in frame from base 1. For CDR1 and CDR2, the germline V gene lists SGHTA and FQGNSA. The immunoSEQ Assay, a bias-controlled multiplex PCR, was used to amplify TCRbeta CDR3 regions from genomic DNA. On the authors' methods: The number of nucleated cells in each sample was estimated from the amplification of reference gene primers within the assay. To quantify the absolute abundance of each unique TCRbeta CDR3 rearrangement, sequence reads were collapsed and filtered. Productive Simpson clonality was computed per sample as the square root of Simpson's diversity index over productive rearrangements. TCRdb holds this immuneACCESS table with in-frame rearrangements only. Some clones are missing; in checked studies, unresolved V genes explain under half, and the rest has no known cause. The D gene and trimming were derived from the DNA, and the V and J assignments and clone size from that table. For this sample there are 110,000 or so clones; roughly 88% appear just once. The ten largest clonotypes hold roughly 8.9% of the sample.

In regard to this clone: Its antigen is not yet known. It has no much larger one-base neighbor in the sample; base qualities were not kept.

The sequenced sample was peripheral blood. The TCR sequence derives from a woman between 70 and 85 years old who had recovered from COVID-19. The sequence joins TRBV7-2 to TRBJ2-1, with 8 bases matching TRBD2. The DNA is as follows: TGTGCCAGCAGCACTAGGCGGGAGGCGAGCAATGAGCAGTTCTTC. Translated, it reads CASSTRREASNEQFF.